The next 16 T cell receptor beta chains were all read from a single sample in a study of blood T cells in healthy people across ages. Primers used in a second PCR of about 7 to 12 cycles were a sample-barcoded 5' primer and a J-beta primer mix. TCRdb used MiXCR to reprocess the 5' RACE reads, holding one entry per CDR3 protein. The sample contains hundreds of thousands of distinct CDR3 sequences, 58% of which appear only once. The material sequenced was blood. These receptors were obtained from a man between 25 and 39 years old in good health.

The chain links TRBV11-2 to TRBJ2-1; 8 nucleotides line up with TRBD1. This CDR3 has 15 amino acids. V lost 5 bases, J lost 8 bases, and 11 bases stayed unmatched. Germline lookup yields CDR1 SGHAT and CDR2 FQNNGV. The CDR3 bases are TGTGCCAGCAGCGCCAGAGGACAGGGTAACGATGAGCAGTTCTTC. Protein product: CASSARGQGNDEQFF. The variable domain in full, with the rest retrieved from reference TRBV11-2 and TRBJ2-1, is EAGVAQSPRYKIIEKRQSVAFWCNPISGHATLYWYQQILGQGPKLLIQFQNNGVVDDSQLPKDRFSAERLKGVDSTLKIQPAKLEDSAVYLCASSARGQGNDEQFFGPGTRLTVL.

The chain employs TRBV7-2 and TRBJ2-1; D not resolved. Germline V gene lookup returns CDR1 SGHTA and CDR2 FQGNSA. This CDR3 contains 13 residues. Trimming left V 5 bases short and J 8 bases short, with 13 bases between. The CDR3 DNA is TGTGCCAGCAGCGTACCGGAATTAGATGAGCAGTTCTTC. It encodes CASSVPELDEQFF.

The J gene is TRBJ2-7, the V gene TRBV5-1, with D perhaps matching TRBD1 (6 bases). The J call could be wrong; TRBJ2-5 is a better fit for the DNA end. From germline, CDR1 is SGHRS and CDR2 YFSETQ. This CDR3 has 20 amino acids. The CDR3 coding sequence is TGCGCCAGCAGCTTTCGCCCCCCAACAGACAGGTCTGGCGTTTCTGAGACCCAGTACTTC. Its protein product is CASSFRPPTDRSGVSETQYF.

The V and J genes are TRBV5-1 and TRBJ2-4; 8 bases match TRBD1. CDR1 is SGHRS, CDR2 YFSETQ, per germline. This CDR3 is 15 amino acids long. With V trimmed by 4 bases and J by 13 bases, 16 bases remained unmatched. In DNA, the CDR3 is TGCGCCAGCAGCCTAGTTATGACAGGGGAGGCTGAGCAGTACTTC. Translation gives CASSLVMTGEAEQYF.

The chain joins TRBV15 to TRBJ1-2; D gene ambiguous. The germline V gene has CDR1 LNHNV and CDR2 YYDKDF (reference sequence). This CDR3 spans 15 amino acids. With 5 bases removed from V and 7 bases from J, the gap between germline ends came to 20 bases. The CDR3 loop is CATSSRSATAAGYTF. The CDR3 DNA is TGTGCCACCAGCTCGCGGTCAGCCACCGCGGCTGGCTACACCTTC.

The chain is built from TRBV7-2 and TRBJ1-2; D is unresolved. The CDR3 is 12 amino acids. Germline CDR1 and CDR2: SGHTA and FQGNSA. Deletions cut 3 bases from V and 4 bases from J, with 6 bases between. Here the CDR3 DNA reads TGTGCCAGCAGCTTTGAGGGCTATGGCTACACCTTC. Amino acid sequence: CASSFEGYGYTF.

This chain joins TRBV7-2 and TRBJ2-5, with D unresolved. Germline loops: CDR1 SGHTA, CDR2 FQGNSA. CDR3 size: 13 residues. Trimming pared 4 bases from V and 5 bases from J, leaving 11 bases between. The CDR3 coding sequence is TGTGCCAGCAGCTGGATTAGTGGGGAGACCCAGTACTTC. This codes for CASSWISGETQYF.

The chain is built from TRBV9 and TRBJ2-6, with TRBD1 matching over 7 bases. Per the germline V gene, CDR1 is SGDLS and CDR2 is YYNGEE. Germline trimming cut 4 bases from V and 0 bases from J; bases unmatched to any gene: 7. The CDR3 contains 17 residues. The CDR3 sequence is CASSPRQGSSGANVLTF. The CDR3 coding sequence is TGTGCCAGCAGCCCACGACAGGGATCCTCTGGGGCCAACGTCCTGACTTTC.

V gene TRBV20-1 combines with J gene TRBJ2-7; TRBD2 matches 8 bases. The germline gives CDR1 DFQATT, CDR2 SNEGSKA (reference sequence). This CDR3 spans 15 amino acids. V shed 1 base and J 3 bases; nucleotides not matched to a gene: 8. CDR3 protein: CSARAPGLAGYEQYF. CDR3 nucleotide sequence: TGCAGTGCTAGAGCCCCCGGACTAGCTGGCTACGAGCAGTACTTC.

A word on this clonotype: Since a much larger clone is just one base distant, this may be a read error. This sequence joins TRBV5-6 and TRBJ2-3; D is undetermined. The V and J ends lost 4 bases and 6 bases respectively, with 6 bases between them. Germline CDR1 SGHDT, CDR2 YYEEEE. The CDR3 extends over 11 amino acids. The CDR3 DNA follows: TGTGCCAGCAGCCACCGGGATACGCAGTATTTT. Encoded protein: CASSHRDTQYF.

CDR3 in DNA: TGTGCCAGCACAGGGGTTATCACAGATACGCAGTATTTT. Amino acids: CASTGVITDTQYF. This chain connects TRBV9 to TRBJ2-3, with D possibly matching TRBD1 (6 bases). Trimming pared 6 bases from V and 2 bases from J, leaving 10 bases between. The CDR3 length is 13 residues. Germline V gives CDR1 SGDLS, CDR2 YYNGEE.

The V call is TRBV28, the J call TRBJ1-5, with a tentative D call TRBD1 (5 bases). Per germline, CDR1 MDHEN and CDR2 SYDVKM. V was pared by 7 bases and J by 7 bases, with 17 bases between. The CDR3 totals 14 residues. The CDR3 DNA is TGTGCCAGCAACCAGGGCGGGAGGGTGCAGCCCCAGCATTTT. This translates into CASNQGGRVQPQHF.

This clonotype showed up many times. The chain recombines TRBV28 with TRBJ2-1, with D possibly TRBD1 on 6 matching bases. CDR3 size: 13 residues. Germline V lookup: CDR1 MDHEN, CDR2 SYDVKM. V was trimmed by 6 bases and J by 5 bases, leaving 11 bases between them. CDR3 nucleotide sequence: TGTGCCAGCAGAGTACCAGGGGACAATGAGCAGTTCTTC. As protein: CASRVPGDNEQFF.

This chain connects TRBV28 to TRBJ2-1; D perhaps matches TRBD2 (5 bases). Trimming left V 3 bases short and J 3 bases short, with 12 bases between. Germline V lookup: CDR1 MDHEN, CDR2 SYDVKM. CDR3 size: 15 residues. Here the CDR3 reads CASSLPSSGYNEQFF. CDR3 sequence (DNA): TGTGCCAGCAGTTTGCCTAGCAGTGGCTACAATGAGCAGTTCTTC. The full variable domain, in which reference TRBV28 and TRBJ2-1 provide the parts outside the CDR3, is DVKVTQSSRYLVKRTGEKVFLECVQDMDHENMFWYRQDPGLGLRLIYFSYDVKMKEKGDIPEGYSVSREKKERFSLILESASTNQTSMYLCASSLPSSGYNEQFFGPGTRLTVL.

The J gene is TRBJ2-7, the V gene TRBV28; D is undetermined. Trimming shortened V by 7 bases and J by 2 bases, and 6 bases separated the two germline ends. The germline V gene encodes CDR1 MDHEN and CDR2 SYDVKM. The CDR3 runs 11 residues. DNA for the CDR3: TGTGCCAGCATTGGGACCTACGAGCAGTACTTC. It encodes CASIGTYEQYF.

This clonotype was seen a single time. This sequence joins TRBV5-1 and TRBJ2-5; maybe TRBD2 (5 bases). CDR1 SGHRS and CDR2 YFSETQ come from the germline V gene. V dropped 0 bases and J dropped 2 bases, with 14 bases sitting between them. The CDR3 contains 16 residues. CDR3 sequence (DNA): TGCGCCAGCAGCTTGGGGTGGGGAGAGATACAAGAGACCCAGTACTTC. It encodes CASSLGWGEIQETQYF.